These T cell receptor beta chains were read from a single sample in a study of shared clonotypes between healthy human individuals. The repertoire was sequenced with immunoSEQ multiplex PCR; TCRdb's copy has only in-frame clones and lacks some. The profile shows around 2.5 million clones, 93% of them singletons. The sample was naive CD4+ T cells from PBMCs. The origin of the receptors is a man in his late teens or twenties in good health. Some clones in this sample may be carry-over from other donors' samples. Each CDR3 is given with its conserved first and last residue. A D gene is named only where the DNA matches it firmly. Part of the rows lack a size; the others show once, few, many or a class for expanded clones.

. . 13 TRBJ2-2 TRBV27 TGTGCCAGCAGTCTGCAGGTGACCGGGGAGCTGTTTTTT CASSLQVTGELFF
. TRBD1 14 TRBJ2-5 TRBV5-1 TGCGCCAGCAGCTACGGGACAGGCCAAGAGACCCAGTACTTC CASSYGTGQETQYF
. TRBD1 14 TRBJ1-1 TRBV5-1 TGCGCCAGCAGCCCACGCTACAGGGGTACTGAAGCTTTCTTT CASSPRYRGTEAFF
. . 16 TRBJ2-2 TRBV5-1 TGCGCCAGCAGCTTGTTAGGGACGGTGGGCACCGGGGAGCTGTTTTTT CASSLLGTVGTGELFF
. . 15 TRBJ2-4 TRBV6-5 TGTGCCAGCAGTTACTCGACCGGTGGCTGGGATATTCAGTACTTC CASSYSTGGWDIQYF
. TRBD1 16 TRBJ2-2 TRBV27 TGTGCCAGCAGTTTAAGGGACAGGGGCGGTACCGGGGAGCTGTTTTTT CASSLRDRGGTGELFF
. . 15 TRBJ1-4 TRBV28 TGTGCCAGCAGGACCGTCGGGGCAACTAATGAAAAACTGTTTTTT CASRTVGATNEKLFF
. TRBD2 15 TRBJ2-5 TRBV5-1 TGCGCCAGCAGCACCCGACTAGCGGGGCAAGAGACCCAGTACTTC CASSTRLAGQETQYF
. . 15 TRBJ2-1 TRBV11-3 TGTGCCAGCAGCAAGACAGGGCAGGGGGGGAATGAGCAGTTCTTC CASSKTGQGGNEQFF
once . 16 TRBJ1-4 TRBV7-8 TGTGCCAGCAGCTTAGCTAGGCCAGGCGGGGGTGAAAAACTGTTTTTT CASSLARPGGGEKLFF
. . 12 TRBJ1-1 TRBV7-9 TGTGCCAGCAGCCTCTTACAGGGTGCGGCTTTCTTT CASSLLQGAAFF
. TRBD2 15 TRBJ2-1 TRBV29-1 TGCAGCGTCCGGTCGGCGGGAGGAACCTACAATGAGCAGTTCTTC CSVRSAGGTYNEQFF
. TRBD2 13 TRBJ2-1 TRBV28 TGTGCCAGCAGTCCCCGGACTAGCCGGACCCAGTTCTTC CASSPRTSRTQFF
. . 12 TRBJ2-7 TRBV2 TGTGCCAGCAGTGACAGGGGACACGGGCAGTACTTC CASSDRGHGQYF
few TRBD1 11 TRBJ1-1 TRBV29-1 TGCAGCGTTGCGAGACAGGGGGAAGCTTTCTTT CSVARQGEAFF
few . 15 TRBJ1-2 TRBV6-1 TGTGCCAGCAGTCCACTCATGGGGGAGAACTATGGCTACACCTTC CASSPLMGENYGYTF
. . 16 TRBJ2-3 TRBV5-1 TGCGCCAGCAGCTTTAAACCAGGGCTGGGCACAGATACGCAGTATTTT CASSFKPGLGTDTQYF
. . 17 TRBJ1-5 TRBV7-2 TGTGCCAGCAGCTTAAGGTCTTACAGGGACGACAATCAGCCCCAGCATTTT CASSLRSYRDDNQPQHF
. TRBD2 14 TRBJ2-7 TRBV5-1 TGCGCCAGCAGCGTCGGGACTAGCGGATACGAGCAGTACTTC CASSVGTSGYEQYF
. TRBD2 13 TRBJ2-7 TRBV28 TGTGCCAGCAGGGTCAGCGGGAGGTACGAGCAGTACTTC CASRVSGRYEQYF
. TRBD2 15 TRBJ2-1 TRBV18 TGTGCCAGCTCACCCAGGCTAGCGGGGCCGAATGAGCAGTTCTTC CASSPRLAGPNEQFF
. TRBD1 15 TRBJ1-4 TRBV28 TGTGCCAGCAGTTTCTCGGGCAGGGGGGAAAAAAAACTGTTTTTT CASSFSGRGEKKLFF
. . 15 TRBJ2-7 TRBV5-1 TGCGCCAGCAGCTTGGAAGCAGGGGTGTTCTACGAGCAGTACTTC CASSLEAGVFYEQYF
. . 19 TRBJ1-1 TRBV7-2 TGTGCCAGCAGCTTAGTTAAGACAGCCGGATTGAATATGAACACTGAAGCTTTCTTT CASSLVKTAGLNMNTEAFF
. TRBD2 16 TRBJ2-3 TRBV7-3 TGTGCCAGCAGCTCGATAGCGGGAGTGGGATCAGATACGCAGTATTTT CASSSIAGVGSDTQYF
. . 15 TRBJ2-7 TRBV4-2 TGTGCCAGCAGCCAAGTAGATCTGGAGACGGGCGAGCAGTACTTC CASSQVDLETGEQYF
. TRBD2 15 TRBJ2-1 TRBV11-3 TGTGCCAGCAGCTTACAGGCGGGGGTTAACAATGAGCAGTTCTTC CASSLQAGVNNEQFF
. TRBD2 15 TRBJ2-1 TRBV10-3 TGTGCCATCACCGGTACTAGCGGTCCCTACAATGAGCAGTTCTTC CAITGTSGPYNEQFF
. . 14 TRBJ2-3 TRBV28 TGTGCCAGCAGGGGCGGAGGGGCGGTAGATACGCAGTATTTT CASRGGGAVDTQYF
few TRBD1 12 TRBJ1-1 TRBV29-1 TGCAGCGTTGAGGGGACAGGCGTTGAAGCTTTCTTT CSVEGTGVEAFF
. . 12 TRBJ1-1 TRBV11-2 TGTGCCAGCAGCCACCCCAACACTGAAGCTTTCTTT CASSHPNTEAFF
. . 16 TRBJ1-3 TRBV11-2 TGTGCCAGCAGCACCGACACCTATAATCCTGGAAACACCATATATTTT CASSTDTYNPGNTIYF
. . 14 TRBJ1-5 TRBV6-5 TGTGCCAGCAGTTACGGTCCGGGTAATCAGCCCCAGCATTTT CASSYGPGNQPQHF
. . 15 TRBJ2-7 TRBV5-1 TGCGCCAGCAGCTCAGGGACTGCAACCCGGGGCGAGCAGTACTTC CASSSGTATRGEQYF
. . 15 TRBJ1-1 TRBV28 TGTGCCAGCAGCTCCTCGGCAGCCCCGAACACTGAAGCTTTCTTT CASSSSAAPNTEAFF
. . 14 TRBJ2-3 TRBV11-2 TGTGCCAGCAGCTTAACCCGACCCACAGATACGCAGTATTTT CASSLTRPTDTQYF
. TRBD1 16 TRBJ2-7 TRBV28 TGTGCCAGCAGGGGCCACTCGACAGGGGGGTCAATTCGGGAGTACTTC CASRGHSTGGSIREYF
. TRBD2 16 TRBJ2-1 TRBV5-1 TGCGCCAGCAGCTTGACTAGCGTCTCCTTCGGCAATGAGCAGTTCTTC CASSLTSVSFGNEQFF
. . 14 TRBJ1-5 TRBV2 TGTGCCAGCAGTGAGGCGACAGTTACTCAGCCCCAGCATTTT CASSEATVTQPQHF
. TRBD1 16 TRBJ1-1 TRBV19 TGTGCCAGTAGTCCAGGGGGAGGTCAGGGCTTCACTGAAGCTTTCTTT CASSPGGGQGFTEAFF
. TRBD2 18 TRBJ2-5 TRBV7-6 TGTGCCAGCAGCTTAGCAGGGATTAGCGGGAGCCTACAAGAGACCCAGTACTTC CASSLAGISGSLQETQYF
. TRBD1 15 TRBJ1-4 TRBV7-9 TGTGCCAGCACCCCACAGGGGACGACTAATGAAAAACTGTTTTTT CASTPQGTTNEKLFF
. . 18 TRBJ2-3 TRBV21-1 TGTGCCAGCAGCCACCTTAAGCACAGGGGAAACCTCACAGATACGCAGTATTTT CASSHLKHRGNLTDTQYF
. . 13 TRBJ1-2 TRBV6-5 TGTGCCAGCACCGTGGGGGCAGGGAATGGCTACACCTTC CASTVGAGNGYTF
. . 14 TRBJ1-1 TRBV5-4 TGTGCCAGCAGCTTCCGGGCAATGAACACTGAAGCTTTCTTT CASSFRAMNTEAFF
. . 15 TRBJ2-1 TRBV13 TGTGCCAGCAGCTTAAGGCAGGGATCCTACAATGAGCAGTTCTTC CASSLRQGSYNEQFF
. . 13 TRBJ2-7 TRBV6-5 TGTGCCAGCAGTCCTGCGGGGTTTTTCGAGCAGTACTTC CASSPAGFFEQYF
. . 17 TRBJ2-1 TRBV28 TGTGCCAGCAGTTCACCTGCTGGACGGTACCCCTACAATGAGCAGTTCTTC CASSSPAGRYPYNEQFF
. TRBD1 15 TRBJ2-7 TRBV14 TGTGCCAGCAGTACTACAGGGGCCTCCCTACTCGAGCAGTACTTC CASSTTGASLLEQYF
. TRBD2 14 TRBJ2-3 TRBV2 TGTGCCACTCAACTAGCGGGAGGCACAGATACGCAGTATTTT CATQLAGGTDTQYF
. . 15 TRBJ1-1 TRBV4-1 TGCGCCAGCAGCCGTCCCACGACATCCGGCTCTGAAGCTTTCTTT CASSRPTTSGSEAFF